Listed below are T cell receptor beta chains from one sample, sequenced in a study of blood T cell repertoires in COVID-19. The method was immunoSEQ multiplex PCR; TCRdb's version includes in-frame clones alone and lacks a portion of them. The data show about 46,000 clones, more than 90% seen once. Source material: peripheral blood. All receptors derive from a man between 65 and 85 years old with active COVID-19. CDR3s leave out the opening cysteine and the closing phenylalanine or tryptophan. The size of a clone is reported for some rows only, either as once, few or many, or as a class for expanded clones.

cdr3_length: 13
v_call: TRBV28
clone_size: few
j_call: TRBJ2-7
cdr3_aa: ASSLLAPSSYEQY

cdr3_length: 13
v_call: TRBV7-9
clone_size: NA
j_call: TRBJ1-2
cdr3_aa: ASSLQGAENYGYT

cdr3_length: 13
v_call: TRBV6-1
clone_size: NA
j_call: TRBJ1-2
cdr3_aa: ASSESGRQVNGYT

cdr3_length: 17
v_call: TRBV4-2
clone_size: NA
j_call: TRBJ2-7
cdr3_aa: ASSQDGWGQGSFSYEQY

cdr3_length: 13
v_call: TRBV6-5
clone_size: NA
j_call: TRBJ1-4
cdr3_aa: ASRPDRGRTEKLF

cdr3_length: 13
v_call: TRBV4-2
clone_size: NA
j_call: TRBJ1-1
cdr3_aa: ASSQGMGLNTEAF

cdr3_length: 14
v_call: TRBV3-1/TRBV3-2
clone_size: once
j_call: TRBJ2-1
cdr3_aa: ASSRSLAGGRNEQF

cdr3_length: 14
v_call: TRBV28
clone_size: NA
j_call: TRBJ2-1
cdr3_aa: ASSSRGRVAYNEQF

cdr3_length: 13
v_call: TRBV15
clone_size: NA
j_call: TRBJ2-1
cdr3_aa: ATSRDSATGYEQF

cdr3_length: 12
v_call: TRBV24-1
clone_size: NA
j_call: TRBJ2-3
cdr3_aa: ATSLAGFTDTQY

cdr3_length: 13
v_call: TRBV18
clone_size: NA
j_call: TRBJ2-3
cdr3_aa: ASSPRTTYTDTQY

cdr3_length: 16
v_call: TRBV3-1/TRBV3-2
clone_size: NA
j_call: TRBJ2-7
cdr3_aa: ASSQASPGHVLPYEQY

cdr3_length: 10
v_call: TRBV30
clone_size: NA
j_call: TRBJ2-1
cdr3_aa: AWSPSYNEQF

cdr3_length: 12
v_call: TRBV11-2
clone_size: NA
j_call: TRBJ2-3
cdr3_aa: ASSLAGSGDTQY

cdr3_length: 12
v_call: TRBV2
clone_size: NA
j_call: TRBJ2-7
cdr3_aa: ASRGGLELYEQY

cdr3_length: 13
v_call: TRBV28
clone_size: NA
j_call: TRBJ2-5
cdr3_aa: ASSSTSGLQETQY

cdr3_length: 13
v_call: TRBV4-2
clone_size: NA
j_call: TRBJ2-2
cdr3_aa: ASSQEGFSNGELF

cdr3_length: 11
v_call: TRBV4-2
clone_size: NA
j_call: TRBJ1-2
cdr3_aa: ASSPHRQSLYT

cdr3_length: 13
v_call: TRBV6-5
clone_size: NA
j_call: TRBJ1-2
cdr3_aa: ASTSGGSDGDGYT

cdr3_length: 10
v_call: TRBV9
clone_size: NA
j_call: TRBJ2-3
cdr3_aa: ASSVGRGTQY

cdr3_length: 11
v_call: TRBV5-1
clone_size: NA
j_call: TRBJ2-5
cdr3_aa: ASSMSSPETQY

cdr3_length: 15
v_call: TRBV2
clone_size: NA
j_call: TRBJ1-5
cdr3_aa: ASRAVQGTGFNQPQH

cdr3_length: 9
v_call: TRBV6-1
clone_size: NA
j_call: TRBJ2-7
cdr3_aa: ASSDWSLTS

cdr3_length: 13
v_call: TRBV5-6
clone_size: NA
j_call: TRBJ1-3
cdr3_aa: ASGSQSGSGNTIY

cdr3_length: 14
v_call: TRBV5-1
clone_size: once
j_call: TRBJ2-5
cdr3_aa: ASSPPLTGGKETQY

cdr3_length: 13
v_call: TRBV7-2
clone_size: NA
j_call: TRBJ1-3
cdr3_aa: ASSLGGLEGNTIY

cdr3_length: 12
v_call: TRBV27
clone_size: NA
j_call: TRBJ2-7
cdr3_aa: ASSQRGAPYEQY

cdr3_length: 12
v_call: TRBV9
clone_size: NA
j_call: TRBJ1-1
cdr3_aa: ASSVAPAETEAF

cdr3_length: 11
v_call: TRBV5-1
clone_size: NA
j_call: TRBJ2-7
cdr3_aa: ASSQTGGGEQY

cdr3_length: 15
v_call: TRBV7-9
clone_size: NA
j_call: TRBJ2-1
cdr3_aa: ASSFPSGGVFYNEQF

cdr3_length: 14
v_call: TRBV18
clone_size: NA
j_call: TRBJ2-5
cdr3_aa: ASSPNVPAGGETQY

cdr3_length: 11
v_call: TRBV7-2
clone_size: once
j_call: TRBJ2-7
cdr3_aa: ASSLSAGYEQY

cdr3_length: 13
v_call: TRBV9
clone_size: NA
j_call: TRBJ1-3
cdr3_aa: ASSVVAGFVNTIY

cdr3_length: 12
v_call: TRBV28
clone_size: NA
j_call: TRBJ1-4
cdr3_aa: ASSSGQGFEKLF

cdr3_length: 14
v_call: TRBV5-6
clone_size: NA
j_call: TRBJ1-3
cdr3_aa: ASSLGPTNSGNTIY

cdr3_length: 12
v_call: TRBV4-1
clone_size: NA
j_call: TRBJ1-4
cdr3_aa: ASSQTGVNEKLF

cdr3_length: 9
v_call: TRBV5-4
clone_size: once
j_call: TRBJ2-1
cdr3_aa: ASSFPGEQF

cdr3_length: 12
v_call: TRBV5-6
clone_size: NA
j_call: TRBJ2-7
cdr3_aa: ASSSLATRDEQY

cdr3_length: 13
v_call: TRBV5-1
clone_size: NA
j_call: TRBJ2-7
cdr3_aa: ASSLVGQGLYEQY

cdr3_length: 12
v_call: TRBV28
clone_size: NA
j_call: TRBJ1-1
cdr3_aa: ASSLVGQNTEAF

cdr3_length: 13
v_call: TRBV2
clone_size: few
j_call: TRBJ2-2
cdr3_aa: ASSIRDKNTGELF

cdr3_length: 11
v_call: TRBV29-1
clone_size: NA
j_call: TRBJ2-7
cdr3_aa: SVRGFSSYEQY